Sequencing of this TCR beta chain was carried out in a study of cytomegalovirus exposure and HLA in healthy donors. Study-level information: Earlier work reported some 110 million unique TCR beta sequences from some 170 million T cells. HLA-typed donors contributed 80 million or so unique TCRs, which were held in an early data release. Notes on the study in general: Being productive about 87% or about 30% of the time was typical of most TCR beta V segments in an earlier analysis. Some public TCRs appeared in many individuals, while most sequences were rare.

In germline, CDR1 is SGHVS, CDR2 FQNEAQ. This CDR3 is 16 amino acids long. Trimming took off 1 base at V and 0 bases at J, with 10 bases between the two ends. In regard to this clone: Its antigen is currently unknown.

The PCR employed 60 Vbeta primers together with 13 Jbeta primers. The data were produced by immunoSEQ multiplex PCR, yet TCRdb's version contains in-frame clones alone and is incomplete. The sample lists almost 200,000 clones, 75% to 85% occurring once. This rearrangement joins TRBV7-8 to TRBJ2-1; the D is unclear. Material: PBMCs. The origin of this receptor is a male donor in good health and CMV-seropositive. CDR3 loop: CASSLERFSSYNEQFF. In DNA form, the CDR3 reads TGTGCCAGCAGCTTAGAGCGATTCAGCTCCTACAATGAGCAGTTCTTC. Based on the CDR3 plus reference TRBV7-8 and TRBJ2-1, the full variable domain is GAGVSQSPRYKVAKRGQDVALRCDPISGHVSLFWYQQALGQGPEFLTYFQNEAQLDKSGLPSDRFFAERPEGSVSTLKIQRTQQEDSAVYLCASSLERFSSYNEQFFGPGTRLTVL.